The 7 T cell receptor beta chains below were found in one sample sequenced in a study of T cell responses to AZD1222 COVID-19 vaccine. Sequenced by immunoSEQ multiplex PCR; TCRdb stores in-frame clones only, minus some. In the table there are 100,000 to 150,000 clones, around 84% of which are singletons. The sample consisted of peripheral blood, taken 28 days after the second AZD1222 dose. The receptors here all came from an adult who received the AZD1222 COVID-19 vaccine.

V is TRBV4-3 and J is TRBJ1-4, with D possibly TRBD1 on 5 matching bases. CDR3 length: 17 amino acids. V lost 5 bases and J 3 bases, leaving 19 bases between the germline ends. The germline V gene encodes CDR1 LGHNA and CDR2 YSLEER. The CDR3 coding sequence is TGCGCCAGCAGCTATAAGATGAGGGGAGTAGCTAATGAAAAACTGTTTTTT. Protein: CASSYKMRGVANEKLFF.

CDR3 in amino acids: CASSEAGLDYGYTF. DNA of the CDR3: TGTGCCAGCAGTGAGGCGGGTCTTGACTATGGCTACACCTTC. The chain couples TRBV25-1 to TRBJ1-2; D not certain. The germline gives CDR1 MGHDK, CDR2 SYGVNS. This CDR3 is built from 14 residues. V was clipped by 3 bases and J by 3 bases, with 11 bases between them.

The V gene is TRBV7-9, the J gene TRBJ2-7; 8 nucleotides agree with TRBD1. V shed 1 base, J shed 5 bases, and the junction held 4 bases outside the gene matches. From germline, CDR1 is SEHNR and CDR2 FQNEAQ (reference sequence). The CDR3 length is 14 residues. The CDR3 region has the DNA TGTGCCAGCAGCTTAGAGGACAGGGCCAACGAGCAGTACTTC. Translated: CASSLEDRANEQYF.

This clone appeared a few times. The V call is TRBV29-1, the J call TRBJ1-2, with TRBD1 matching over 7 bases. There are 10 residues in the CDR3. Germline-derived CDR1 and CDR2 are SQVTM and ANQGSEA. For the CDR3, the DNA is TGCAGAGCAGAAGGGGGCTTCGACACCTTC. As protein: CRAEGGFDTF. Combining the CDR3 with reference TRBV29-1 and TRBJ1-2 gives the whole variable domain SAVISQKPSRDICQRGTSLTIQCQVDSQVTMMFWYRQQPGQSLTLIATANQGSEATYESGFVIDKFPISRPNLTFSTLTVSNMSPEDSSIYLCRAEGGFDTFGSGTRLTVV.

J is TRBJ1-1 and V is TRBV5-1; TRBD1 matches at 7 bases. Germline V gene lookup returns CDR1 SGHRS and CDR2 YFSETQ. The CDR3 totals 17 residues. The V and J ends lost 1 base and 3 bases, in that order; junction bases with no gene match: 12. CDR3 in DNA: TGCGCCAGCAGCTTGAAACCACCTAAGGGGGCTTACACTGAAGCTTTCTTT. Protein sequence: CASSLKPPKGAYTEAFF.

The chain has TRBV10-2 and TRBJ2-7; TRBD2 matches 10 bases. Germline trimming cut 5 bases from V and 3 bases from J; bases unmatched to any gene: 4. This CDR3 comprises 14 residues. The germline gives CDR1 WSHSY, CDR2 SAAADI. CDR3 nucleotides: TGCGCCAGCAGTCTTACTAGCGGGGACTACGAGCAGTACTTC. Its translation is CASSLTSGDYEQYF.

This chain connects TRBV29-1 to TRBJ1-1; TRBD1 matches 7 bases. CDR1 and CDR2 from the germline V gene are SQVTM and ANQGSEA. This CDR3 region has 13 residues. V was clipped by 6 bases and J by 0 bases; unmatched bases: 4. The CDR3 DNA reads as TGCAGCGTGATGGGACAGATGAACACTGAAGCTTTCTTT. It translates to CSVMGQMNTEAFF.